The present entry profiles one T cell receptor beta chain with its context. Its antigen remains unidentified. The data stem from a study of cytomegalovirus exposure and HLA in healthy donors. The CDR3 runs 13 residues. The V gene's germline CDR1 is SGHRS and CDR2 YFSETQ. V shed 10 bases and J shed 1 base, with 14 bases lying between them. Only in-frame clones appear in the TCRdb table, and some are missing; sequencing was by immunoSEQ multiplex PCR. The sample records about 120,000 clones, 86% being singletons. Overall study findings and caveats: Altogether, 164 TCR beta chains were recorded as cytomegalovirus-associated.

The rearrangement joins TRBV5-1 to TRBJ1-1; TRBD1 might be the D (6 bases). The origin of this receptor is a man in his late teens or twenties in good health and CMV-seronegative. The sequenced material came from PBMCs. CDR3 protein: CAGAQGPNTEAFF. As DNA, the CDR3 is TGCGCCGGTGCACAGGGACCGAACACTGAAGCTTTCTTT.